This T cell receptor beta chain is from a study of blood T cell repertoires in COVID-19. TCRdb's copy holds only in-frame clones and misses some; the assay was immunoSEQ multiplex PCR. Among 160,000 or so clones listed, about 85% were seen once. The CDR3 runs 14 residues. Germline V CDR1 and CDR2: MNHNY, SVGAGI (reference sequence). Germline trimming cut 6 bases from V and 4 bases from J; bases unmatched to any gene: 6. This rearrangement joins TRBV6-6 to TRBJ2-3; 8 nucleotides agree with TRBD2. The TCR sequence derives from a woman aged 45-59 years with COVID-19, enrolled during active disease. The specimen was peripheral blood. CDR3 DNA sequence: TGTGCCAGCAGACTAGCGGACTCAGCAGATACGCAGTATTTT. As protein: CASRLADSADTQYF.